This T cell receptor beta chain was recovered during a study of shared clonotypes between healthy human individuals. The overall study: Aged between 18 and 49, the donors were two women and three men.

Clones were read by immunoSEQ multiplex PCR, and TCRdb kept only the in-frame ones, dropping some. The table includes under 2.5 million clones, about nine tenths detected once. Trimming shortened V by 3 bases and J by 0 bases, and 9 bases separated the two germline ends. CDR1 is SGHTS, CDR2 YDEGEE, per germline. This CDR3 region has 14 residues. What was sequenced was naive CD4+ T cells from PBMCs. Regarding subset: CD45RA+ positively selected. The rearrangement joins TRBV5-8 to TRBJ1-1; a weak D match, TRBD1 (5 bases). This TCR came from a man between 18 and 35 years old in good health. Some clones in this sample may be carry-over from other donors' samples. Here the CDR3 reads CASSSDRVNTEAFF. The DNA of the CDR3 is TGTGCCAGCAGCTCCGACAGAGTGAACACTGAAGCTTTCTTT.